One sample yielded the 5 T cell receptor beta chains listed below, sequenced in a study of beta chain features in type 1 diabetes. The whole isolated RNA underwent reverse transcription, so sequencing captured expressed TCRB transcripts. Produced via immunoSEQ multiplex PCR; TCRdb's table is partial and in-frame only. The sample carries hundreds of thousands of clones, over 10% recorded once. Specimen: naive CD4+ T cells from blood. The receptors come from a man younger than 35 in good health.

This clone has just a few counts. The V and J genes are TRBV7-9 and TRBJ2-1; no definite D call. V was clipped by 3 bases and J by 5 bases, with 8 bases between them. From germline, CDR1 is SEHNR and CDR2 FQNEAQ (reference sequence). This CDR3 region has 13 residues. The CDR3: CASSFRVHNEQFF. Written as DNA, the CDR3 is TGTGCCAGCAGCTTCCGGGTCCACAATGAGCAGTTCTTC. Together with reference TRBV7-9 and TRBJ2-1, the CDR3 gives the full variable domain: DTGVSQNPRHKITKRGQNVTFRCDPISEHNRLYWYRQTLGQGPEFLTYFQNEAQLEKSRLLSDRFSAERPKGSFSTLEIQRTEQGDSAMYLCASSFRVHNEQFFGPGTRLTVL.

V is TRBV4-3 and J is TRBJ1-2; a weak D match, TRBD1 (5 bases). Germline V CDR1 and CDR2: LGHNA, YSLEER. The CDR3 sequence is 14 residues long. Between the trimmed V and J ends, which lost 0 bases and 7 bases, there was a span of 12 bases. CDR3 region: CASSQDRTGGGYTF. Here the CDR3 DNA reads TGCGCCAGCAGCCAAGATCGCACCGGGGGTGGCTACACCTTC.

CDR3 region: CASNPRTWTGEHEQYF. For the CDR3, the DNA is TGTGCCAGCAACCCACGCACGTGGACAGGGGAACACGAGCAGTACTTC. The chain combines TRBV28 with TRBJ2-7; TRBD1 matches at 9 bases. The V gene end was trimmed by 7 bases and the J gene end by 5 bases; junction bases not matched to a gene: 15. Germline CDR1 reads MDHEN; CDR2 reads SYDVKM. The CDR3 extends over 16 amino acids.

In its sample, this clone was seen a few times. The rearrangement joins TRBV6-5 to TRBJ2-3, with D possibly being TRBD2 (5 bases). The V and J ends lost 8 bases and 2 bases respectively, with 11 bases between them. The CDR3 is 13 residues long. The germline CDR1 and CDR2 sequences are MNHEY and SVGAGI. The CDR3 region has the DNA TGTGCCAGCTGCATGGGAGCCACAGATACGCAGTATTTT. This encodes CASCMGATDTQYF.

The chain joins TRBV7-2 to TRBJ2-5, with D possibly being TRBD1 (6 bases). CDR3 length equals 15 residues. Trimming removed 3 bases at V and 2 bases at J, with 13 bases between. Germline assignment: CDR1 SGHTA and CDR2 FQGNSA. CDR3 DNA sequence: TGTGCCAGCAGCTTGGGGACATATCTACAAGAGACCCAGTACTTC. It is translated as CASSLGTYLQETQYF.